The rows below give T cell receptor beta chains drawn from one sample of a study of T cell repertoires in cytomegalovirus infection. Using its own MiXCR run on the reads, TCRdb lists one record per CDR3 protein. The data show hundreds of thousands of distinct CDR3 sequences, 8% to 10% seen once. Sequencing was performed on PBMCs. These receptor sequences come from a human donor in good health (CMV status not recorded). Some clones in this sample may be carry-over from other donors' samples. Each CDR3 is given with its conserved first and last residue. Fields, in order: clone size, D gene, V gene, J gene, CDR3 protein, CDR3 DNA. The D gene is left open where the match is weak. Size is omitted from some rows. Given values are once, few, many or a class for expanded clones.

clone size: NA; D gene: TRBD1; V gene: TRBV4-2; J gene: TRBJ1-4; CDR3 protein: CASSQDDRGREKLFF; CDR3 DNA: TGTGCCAGCAGCCAAGATGACAGGGGGAGGGAAAAACTGTTTTTT
clone size: many; D gene: NA; V gene: TRBV6-6; J gene: TRBJ1-5; CDR3 protein: CASSYDSSNQPQHF; CDR3 DNA: TGTGCCAGCAGTTACGACAGTAGCAATCAGCCCCAGCATTTT
clone size: few; D gene: NA; V gene: TRBV28; J gene: TRBJ2-7; CDR3 protein: CASRPPGQNYEQYF; CDR3 DNA: TGTGCCAGCAGGCCCCCGGGACAAAACTACGAGCAGTACTTC
clone size: few; D gene: TRBD2; V gene: TRBV20-1; J gene: TRBJ2-3; CDR3 protein: CSARDPSGGSTDTQYF; CDR3 DNA: TGCAGTGCTAGAGATCCTAGCGGGGGTAGCACAGATACGCAGTATTTT
clone size: few; D gene: NA; V gene: TRBV2; J gene: TRBJ2-1; CDR3 protein: CASRRVGEYNEQFF; CDR3 DNA: TGTGCCAGCAGGCGAGTTGGCGAATACAATGAGCAGTTCTTC
clone size: few; D gene: TRBD1; V gene: TRBV11-2; J gene: TRBJ2-3; CDR3 protein: CASSSYRGQLADTQYF; CDR3 DNA: TGTGCCAGCAGCTCATACAGGGGGCAGCTGGCAGATACGCAGTATTTT
clone size: many; D gene: TRBD2; V gene: TRBV7-2; J gene: TRBJ2-5; CDR3 protein: CASGVQMLGLAGGDQIRTQYF; CDR3 DNA: TGTGCCAGCGGGGTGCAAATGCTCGGGCTAGCGGGGGGAGATCAAATTAGGACCCAGTACTTC
clone size: NA; D gene: TRBD2; V gene: TRBV20-1; J gene: TRBJ2-1; CDR3 protein: CSATRLAGGNNEQFF; CDR3 DNA: TGCAGTGCTACTAGACTAGCGGGGGGAAACAATGAGCAGTTCTTC
clone size: few; D gene: NA; V gene: TRBV20-1; J gene: TRBJ1-1; CDR3 protein: CSASQGSEAFF; CDR3 DNA: TGCAGTGCTTCACAGGGCTCCGAAGCTTTCTTT
clone size: NA; D gene: NA; V gene: TRBV10-3; J gene: TRBJ2-1; CDR3 protein: CATAGLPWEEQFF; CDR3 DNA: TGTGCCACAGCAGGACTACCTTGGGAAGAGCAGTTCTTC
clone size: many; D gene: NA; V gene: TRBV7-2; J gene: TRBJ1-2; CDR3 protein: CASSPFPNRVYGYTF; CDR3 DNA: TGTGCCAGCAGCCCCTTCCCGAACAGGGTATATGGCTACACCTTC
clone size: NA; D gene: NA; V gene: TRBV5-4; J gene: TRBJ2-5; CDR3 protein: CASSGAGVLETQYF; CDR3 DNA: TGTGCCAGCAGCGGGGCTGGGGTTTTGGAGACCCAGTACTTC
clone size: few; D gene: NA; V gene: TRBV29-1; J gene: TRBJ2-2; CDR3 protein: CSVVELAGGGELFF; CDR3 DNA: TGCAGCGTTGTGGAACTAGCTGGTGGCGGGGAGCTGTTTTTT
clone size: many; D gene: NA; V gene: TRBV7-6; J gene: TRBJ2-2; CDR3 protein: CASSVGRYRNTGELFF; CDR3 DNA: TGTGCCAGCAGCGTTGGACGTTATAGGAACACCGGGGAGCTGTTTTTT
clone size: few; D gene: TRBD1; V gene: TRBV6-6; J gene: TRBJ2-7; CDR3 protein: CASSSRGTGGDEQYF; CDR3 DNA: TGTGCCAGCAGTTCGCGAGGGACAGGGGGGGACGAGCAGTACTTC
clone size: NA; D gene: TRBD2; V gene: TRBV20-1; J gene: TRBJ2-1; CDR3 protein: CSAITGLAGNNEQFF; CDR3 DNA: TGCAGTGCTATCACGGGACTAGCGGGAAACAATGAGCAGTTCTTC
clone size: many; D gene: TRBD2; V gene: TRBV20-1; J gene: TRBJ2-7; CDR3 protein: CSAPARLAGSAGEQYF; CDR3 DNA: TGCAGTGCCCCGGCTAGACTAGCGGGTTCGGCGGGGGAGCAGTACTTC
clone size: few; D gene: NA; V gene: TRBV6-5; J gene: TRBJ1-2; CDR3 protein: CASWRSNYGYTF; CDR3 DNA: TGTGCCAGCTGGCGCTCTAACTATGGCTACACCTTC
clone size: many; D gene: TRBD1; V gene: TRBV10-3; J gene: TRBJ1-2; CDR3 protein: CAISKPTGGIYGYTF; CDR3 DNA: TGTGCCATCAGTAAACCGACAGGGGGGATCTATGGCTACACCTTC
clone size: many; D gene: TRBD1; V gene: TRBV7-6; J gene: TRBJ2-1; CDR3 protein: CASSFPQGSYNEQFF; CDR3 DNA: TGTGCCAGCAGCTTCCCACAGGGGTCTTACAATGAGCAGTTCTTC
clone size: few; D gene: TRBD1; V gene: TRBV11-3; J gene: TRBJ1-3; CDR3 protein: CASSTGQGVAGNTIYF; CDR3 DNA: TGTGCCAGCAGCACCGGACAGGGGGTAGCTGGAAACACCATATATTTT
clone size: many; D gene: NA; V gene: TRBV7-9; J gene: TRBJ2-5; CDR3 protein: CASSVRGGQETQYF; CDR3 DNA: TGTGCCAGCAGCGTCAGGGGAGGCCAAGAGACCCAGTACTTC
clone size: few; D gene: TRBD1; V gene: TRBV20-1; J gene: TRBJ1-2; CDR3 protein: CSALDRVDGYTF; CDR3 DNA: TGCAGTGCTCTCGACAGGGTGGATGGCTACACCTTC
clone size: NA; D gene: NA; V gene: TRBV4-2; J gene: TRBJ1-2; CDR3 protein: CASSQERGGINYGYTF; CDR3 DNA: TGTGCCAGCAGCCAAGAAAGAGGAGGAATTAACTATGGCTACACCTTC
clone size: many; D gene: NA; V gene: TRBV7-2; J gene: TRBJ1-4; CDR3 protein: CASSFGSPNEKLFF; CDR3 DNA: TGTGCCAGCAGCTTCGGCAGCCCTAATGAAAAACTGTTTTTT